The 30 T cell receptor beta chains in this list originate from one sample, sequenced in a study of blood T cell repertoires in COVID-19. Assay: immunoSEQ multiplex PCR; the TCRdb copy retains only in-frame clones and omits some. The sample gives around 300,000 clones, about nine tenths of which show up once; around 6.8% is in the top ten. The sequencing input was peripheral blood. Receptors were obtained from a woman in her twenties or thirties with COVID-19, enrolled during active disease.

Comment on this clone: The identical CDR3 is also encoded by other nucleotide sequences in the sample. V is TRBV27 and J is TRBJ2-1; 7 bases are a match to TRBD1. With 3 bases clipped from V and 2 bases from J, the junction kept 1 base outside the gene matches. Germline CDR1 MNHEY, CDR2 SMNVEV (reference sequence). The CDR3 length is 14 residues. CDR3 sequence (DNA): TGTGCCAGCAGTTTTCAGGGGGCCTACAATGAGCAGTTCTTC. Its translation is CASSFQGAYNEQFF.

In its sample, this clone was seen a few times. V is TRBV4-1 and J is TRBJ2-7; D perhaps matches TRBD2 (6 bases). CDR3 size: 13 residues. V was trimmed by 3 bases and J by 3 bases, leaving 9 bases between them. From germline, CDR1 is MGHRA and CDR2 YSYEKL. The CDR3 DNA follows: TGCGCCAGCAGCCAGGGACTTCGCTACGAGCAGTACTTC. Translated: CASSQGLRYEQYF.

The table lists this clone with a few counts. The V call is TRBV6-5, the J call TRBJ2-3; D is perhaps TRBD2 (6 bases). CDR3 length: 15 amino acids. V lost 1 base and J lost 1, with 9 bases in between. Germline CDR1 MNHEY, CDR2 SVGAGI. CDR3 sequence reads: CASSYLGGGTDTQYF. DNA of the CDR3: TGTGCCAGCAGTTACTTGGGGGGAGGCACAGATACGCAGTATTTT.

The chain joins TRBV7-2 to TRBJ2-1; D uncertain. With 1 base removed from V and 5 bases from J, the gap between germline ends came to 15 bases. This CDR3 is 16 amino acids long. Per the germline V gene, CDR1 is SGHTA and CDR2 is FQGNSA. The CDR3 spells CASSLDGWWPDNEQFF. Written as DNA, the CDR3 is TGTGCCAGCAGCTTAGACGGGTGGTGGCCCGACAATGAGCAGTTCTTC.

The V gene is TRBV19, the J gene TRBJ2-4; 7 bases align to TRBD1. Germline V gives CDR1 LNHDA, CDR2 SQIVND (reference sequence). This CDR3 has 14 residues. The trim removed 5 bases at V and 8 bases at J, leaving 9 bases unmatched. CDR3 nucleotides: TGTGCCAGTAGTTGGGCAAGGGGGCAGGACATTCAGTACTTC. This encodes CASSWARGQDIQYF.

The V call is TRBV5-6, the J call TRBJ1-1; D is possibly TRBD1 (6 bases). Trimming left V 4 bases short and J 1 base short, with 20 bases between. The V gene's germline CDR1 is SGHDT and CDR2 YYEEEE. The CDR3 extends over 17 amino acids. The CDR3: CASSLWQGQIGNTEAFF. CDR3 nucleotide sequence: TGTGCCAGCAGCCTATGGCAGGGGCAAATAGGGAACACTGAAGCTTTCTTT.

Comments on this clone: One end of the junction fails to match germline, which may point to a read error. V gene TRBV5-6 combines with J gene TRBJ2-5; 7 bases map to TRBD2. Germline V gene sequence: CDR1 SGHDT, CDR2 YYEEEE. The CDR3 is 16 residues long. The CDR3 loop reads CASTLGGNPFQETQYF. CDR3 nucleotide sequence: TGTGCCAGCACCTTGGGAGGGAACCCATTCCAAGAGACCCAGTACTTC.

V gene TRBV30 combines with J gene TRBJ1-4; weak D call: TRBD1 (5 bases). The germline CDR1 and CDR2 sequences are GTSNPN and SVGIG (reference sequence). Trimming pared 1 base from V and 11 bases from J, leaving 14 bases between. CDR3 length equals 13 residues. CDR3 residues: CAWSAGSLKKLFF. The CDR3 DNA is TGTGCCTGGAGTGCAGGGTCCTTGAAGAAACTGTTTTTT. The full variable domain, completed using reference TRBV30 and TRBJ1-4, is SQTIHQWPATLVQPVGSPLSLECTVEGTSNPNLYWYRQAAGRGLQLLFYSVGIGQISSEVPQNLSASRPQDRQFILSSKKLLLSDSGFYLCAWSAGSLKKLFFGSGTQLSVL.

The chain employs TRBV14 and TRBJ2-2, with a weak D call TRBD2 (5 bases). Between the trimmed V and J ends, which lost 0 bases and 0 bases, there was a span of 14 bases. Germline V gene data show CDR1 as SGHDN and CDR2 as FVKESK. The CDR3 length is 18 residues. CDR3 amino acids: CASSQEARFGTNTGELFF. For the CDR3, the DNA is TGTGCCAGCAGCCAAGAAGCTAGATTCGGGACGAACACCGGGGAGCTGTTTTTT.

A single count supports this clone. The chain combines TRBV29-1 with TRBJ1-2; no clear D. Trimming shortened V by 6 bases and J by 4 bases, and 9 bases separated the two germline ends. Germline V gives CDR1 SQVTM, CDR2 ANQGSEA. This CDR3 contains 11 residues. The CDR3 loop is CSVERSYGYTF. The DNA of the CDR3 is TGCAGCGTCGAGCGGAGCTATGGCTACACCTTC.

The rearrangement links TRBV19 to TRBJ2-3; 8 bases map to TRBD2. Per the germline V gene, CDR1 is LNHDA and CDR2 is SQIVND (reference sequence). The CDR3 is 14 residues long. With V trimmed by 5 bases and J by 3 bases, 4 bases remained unmatched. CDR3 nucleotide sequence: TGTGCCAGTAGTGAGGCGGGAGGAACAGATACGCAGTATTTT. Translated, it gives CASSEAGGTDTQYF.

This clone showed up just a few times. V gene TRBV6-5 combines with J gene TRBJ1-4, with D possibly being TRBD1 (6 bases). This CDR3 region has 13 residues. Trimming took 7 bases from V and 8 from J, leaving 14 bases between them. The germline CDR1 and CDR2 sequences are MNHEY and SVGAGI. This chain's CDR3 is CASNGGGEEKLFF. CDR3 in DNA: TGTGCCAGCAACGGAGGGGGGGAAGAAAAACTGTTTTTT.

The CDR3 DNA is TGCGCCAGCATGACAGGGGTAGATGGAAACACCATATATTTT. Translating it yields CASMTGVDGNTIYF. The rearrangement links TRBV5-1 to TRBJ1-3, with 8 nucleotides matching TRBD1. Trimming cost V 6 bases and J 3 bases; bases outside gene matches: 5. CDR3 length: 14 amino acids. Germline CDR1 is SGHRS and CDR2 is YFSETQ. Full variable domain (missing parts from reference TRBV5-1 and TRBJ1-3): KAGVTQTPRYLIKTRGQQVTLSCSPISGHRSVSWYQQTPGQGLQFLFEYFSETQRNKGNFPGRFSGRQFSNSRSEMNVSTLELGDSALYLCASMTGVDGNTIYFGEGSWLTVV.

V is TRBV7-9 and J is TRBJ2-3, with D maybe TRBD2 (6 bases). The germline V gene has CDR1 SEHNR and CDR2 FQNEAQ (reference sequence). There are 14 residues in the CDR3. The V gene lost 1 base and the J gene lost 9 bases, with 14 bases spanning the gap. The DNA for the CDR3 is TGTGCCAGCAGCTTAGAGGGACTCCCGCAGACGCAGTATTTT. As protein: CASSLEGLPQTQYF.

The chain combines TRBV30 with TRBJ2-7; 9 bases match TRBD1. The CDR3 runs to 14 residues. V was pared by 2 bases and J by 2 bases, with 4 bases of the junction left unmatched. Germline assignment: CDR1 GTSNPN and CDR2 SVGIG (reference sequence). CDR3 loop: CAWSPGTGPYEQYF. The CDR3 DNA reads TGTGCCTGGAGTCCAGGGACAGGGCCCTACGAGCAGTACTTC.

The chain carries TRBV6-5 and TRBJ1-4; TRBD1 is a possible D gene (6 bases). V was shortened by 4 bases and J by 6 bases, with 18 bases between the two germline ends. This CDR3 has 16 residues. Germline V lookup: CDR1 MNHEY, CDR2 SVGAGI. The DNA of the CDR3 is TGTGCCAGCAGTTCCAAGCAGGGGATATTACATGAAAAACTGTTTTTT. Amino acids: CASSSKQGILHEKLFF.

The rearrangement links TRBV6-5 to TRBJ2-1; 10 bases line up with TRBD2. V shed 2 bases, J shed 3 bases, and the junction held 4 bases outside the gene matches. Germline V lookup: CDR1 MNHEY, CDR2 SVGAGI. This CDR3 is 16 amino acids long. CDR3: CASSYTSSGGYNEQFF. The CDR3 bases are TGTGCCAGCAGTTACACGTCTAGCGGGGGCTACAATGAGCAGTTCTTC.

This chain connects TRBV6-6 to TRBJ2-7, with 10 bases identical to TRBD2. CDR3 length: 15 amino acids. J was trimmed by 5 bases and V by 6 bases; bases with no gene match: 10. Germline loops: CDR1 MNHNY, CDR2 SVGAGI (reference sequence). This CDR3 is CASRAPGTSADEQYF. CDR3 coding DNA: TGTGCCAGCAGGGCTCCCGGGACTAGCGCCGACGAGCAGTACTTC.

J is TRBJ2-5 and V is TRBV5-1; possible D gene TRBD2, 6 bases. CDR3 size: 15 residues. Germline assignment: CDR1 SGHRS and CDR2 YFSETQ. V was cut by 4 bases and J by 5 bases, with 18 bases left in between. The CDR3 sequence: CASSATLGGRETQYF. CDR3 DNA sequence: TGCGCCAGCAGCGCAACCCTAGGAGGGAGGGAGACCCAGTACTTC.

This chain uses TRBV4-1 with TRBJ1-2, with 9 bases identical to TRBD1. Trimming took 2 bases from V and 8 from J; bases not matched to a gene: 6. Per germline, CDR1 MGHRA and CDR2 YSYEKL. CDR3 size: 14 residues. CDR3 sequence (DNA): TGCGCCAGCAGCCAAAACCGGGACAGGGAGGGCTACACCTTC. Its protein is CASSQNRDREGYTF.

The chain is built from TRBV6-2 or TRBV6-3 and TRBJ2-7; TRBD2 is a possible D gene (5 bases). Germline lookup yields CDR1 MNHEY and CDR2 SVGEGT. Trimming left V 0 bases short and J 5 bases short, with 8 bases between. The CDR3 consists of 13 residues. The CDR3 region is CASSYSNGDEQYF. CDR3 bases: TGTGCCAGCAGTTACTCGAACGGGGACGAGCAGTACTTC.

The chain uses TRBV19 and TRBJ2-1, with 10 bases aligning to TRBD2. Germline trimming cut 8 bases from V and 0 bases from J; bases unmatched to any gene: 19. The CDR3 consists of 20 residues. Looked up from germline, CDR1 is LNHDA and CDR2 is SQIVND (reference sequence). The CDR3 is CASQPTGTSAYRRSYNEQFF. In nucleotides, the CDR3 is TGTGCCAGTCAGCCTACCGGGACTAGCGCTTACAGACGCTCCTACAATGAGCAGTTCTTC.

Only one count was recorded for this clone. The chain uses TRBV15 and TRBJ1-1, with TRBD1 as a possible D gene (6 bases). In germline, CDR1 is LNHNV, CDR2 YYDKDF (reference sequence). V was clipped by 5 bases and J by 6 bases, with 16 bases between them. This CDR3 region has 14 residues. CDR3 region: CATSFRSGVAEAFF. The CDR3 nucleotides are TGTGCCACCAGCTTCCGATCAGGGGTCGCTGAAGCTTTCTTT.

The chain links TRBV29-1 to TRBJ1-1; D is unresolved. This CDR3 contains 12 residues. V was trimmed by 4 bases and J by 1 base, leaving 7 bases between them. The germline CDR1 and CDR2 sequences are SQVTM and ANQGSEA. The CDR3 reads CSVVPGNTEAFF. The CDR3, as DNA: TGCAGCGTTGTTCCAGGGAACACTGAAGCTTTCTTT.

The chain carries TRBV5-1 and TRBJ1-5, with 10 bases fitting TRBD1. This CDR3 spans 17 amino acids. J gave up 6 bases and V 0 bases, and 9 bases lay outside the gene matches. Germline CDR1 reads SGHRS; CDR2 reads YFSETQ. The CDR3 spells CASSLVPGTGDGQPQHF. As DNA, the CDR3 is TGCGCCAGCAGCTTGGTTCCCGGGACAGGGGACGGTCAGCCCCAGCATTTT.

The chain employs TRBV18 and TRBJ2-7; no clear D gene. Germline loops: CDR1 KGHSH, CDR2 LQKENI. Trimming removed 3 bases from V and 1 base from J, with 4 bases in between. CDR3 length: 12 amino acids. This CDR3 reads CASSPASYEQYF. The DNA of the CDR3 is TGTGCCAGCTCACCGGCATCCTACGAGCAGTACTTC.

The chain couples TRBV28 to TRBJ1-1; the match to TRBD1 covers 8 bases. V dropped 4 bases and J dropped 6; count of bases not matched to a gene: 13. From germline, CDR1 is MDHEN and CDR2 SYDVKM. CDR3 length: 16 amino acids. Here the CDR3 DNA reads TGTGCCAGCAGTTCTGCCTCCTTCGACAGGGGCTCTGAAGCTTTCTTT. It encodes CASSSASFDRGSEAFF. The full variable domain, its missing parts supplied by reference TRBV28 and TRBJ1-1, is DVKVTQSSRYLVKRTGEKVFLECVQDMDHENMFWYRQDPGLGLRLIYFSYDVKMKEKGDIPEGYSVSREKKERFSLILESASTNQTSMYLCASSSASFDRGSEAFFGQGTRLTVV.

In nucleotides, the CDR3 is TGTGCCAGCAGAGACTCGGGGGCAGATACGCAGTATTTT. This translates into CASRDSGADTQYF. The chain uses TRBV6-5 and TRBJ2-3; the D gene is possibly TRBD2 (6 bases). The V gene lost 6 bases and the J gene lost 4 bases, with 11 bases spanning the gap. Germline CDR1 and CDR2: MNHEY and SVGAGI. The length of the CDR3 is 13 residues.

V usage is TRBV4-1 and J usage is TRBJ2-1; tentative D call: TRBD2 (6 bases). Trimming removed 1 base from V and 8 bases from J, with 15 bases in between. The length of the CDR3 is 15 residues. Germline assignment: CDR1 MGHRA and CDR2 YSYEKL. The CDR3 spells CASSQVFGSVDEQFF. The CDR3 bases are TGCGCCAGCAGCCAAGTCTTCGGGAGTGTCGATGAGCAGTTCTTC.

V is TRBV10-3 and J is TRBJ2-1, with 9 bases aligning to TRBD1. Germline CDR1 and CDR2: ENHRY and SYGVKD. This CDR3 has 14 residues. The V and J ends lost 7 bases and 9 bases, in that order; junction bases with no gene match: 10. The CDR3 protein is CAITPGQGRSEQFF. CDR3 DNA sequence: TGTGCCATCACACCGGGACAGGGAAGAAGTGAGCAGTTCTTC.